The sequence of this T cell receptor beta chain was determined in a study of blood T cell repertoires in COVID-19. Study overall: In each case, the material was cDNA or gDNA derived from T cells, B-cell-depleted T cells, or PBMCs.

In the original analysis: Quantification of nucleated cells was approximated via reference gene primer amplification. Repertoires were generated with immunoSEQ multiplex PCR, while TCRdb's copy carries only in-frame clones and drops some. Clone size and V and J calls were adopted from that table, with D and trimming inferred from the DNA. The table shows about 130,000 clones, with about nine tenths occurring only once. Seattle patient enrollment occurred during active infection, with longitudinal follow-up thereafter. Germline V gives CDR1 SEHNR, CDR2 FQNEAQ (reference sequence). The CDR3 runs 20 residues. V shed 5 bases, J shed 0 bases, and the junction held 18 bases outside the gene matches.

The clonotype comes from a man aged 55-75 years with COVID-19, enrolled during active disease. The sequencing input was peripheral blood. The J gene is TRBJ2-7, the V gene TRBV7-9, with 11 bases matching TRBD2. The CDR3 DNA reads as TGTGCCAGCAGCATTCGATCTGGGCTAGCGGGAGGCCACTACTCCTACGAGCAGTACTTC. Translation: CASSIRSGLAGGHYSYEQYF. The entire variable domain, with the rest obtained from reference TRBV7-9 and TRBJ2-7, is as follows: DTGVSQNPRHKITKRGQNVTFRCDPISEHNRLYWYRQTLGQGPEFLTYFQNEAQLEKSRLLSDRFSAERPKGSFSTLEIQRTEQGDSAMYLCASSIRSGLAGGHYSYEQYFGPGTRLTVT.